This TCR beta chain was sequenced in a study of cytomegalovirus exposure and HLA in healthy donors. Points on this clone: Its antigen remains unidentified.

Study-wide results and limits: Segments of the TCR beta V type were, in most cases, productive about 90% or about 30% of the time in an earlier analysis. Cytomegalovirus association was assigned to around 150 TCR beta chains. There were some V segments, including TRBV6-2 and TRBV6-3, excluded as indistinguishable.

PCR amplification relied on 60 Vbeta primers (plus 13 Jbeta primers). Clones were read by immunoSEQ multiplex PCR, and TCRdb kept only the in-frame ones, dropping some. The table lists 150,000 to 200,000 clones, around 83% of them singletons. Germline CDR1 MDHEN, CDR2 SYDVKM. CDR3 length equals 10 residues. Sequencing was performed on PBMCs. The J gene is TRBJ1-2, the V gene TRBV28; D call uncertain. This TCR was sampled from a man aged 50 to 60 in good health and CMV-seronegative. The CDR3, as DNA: TGTGCTTCTAAAAACTATGGCTACACCTTC. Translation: CASKNYGYTF.